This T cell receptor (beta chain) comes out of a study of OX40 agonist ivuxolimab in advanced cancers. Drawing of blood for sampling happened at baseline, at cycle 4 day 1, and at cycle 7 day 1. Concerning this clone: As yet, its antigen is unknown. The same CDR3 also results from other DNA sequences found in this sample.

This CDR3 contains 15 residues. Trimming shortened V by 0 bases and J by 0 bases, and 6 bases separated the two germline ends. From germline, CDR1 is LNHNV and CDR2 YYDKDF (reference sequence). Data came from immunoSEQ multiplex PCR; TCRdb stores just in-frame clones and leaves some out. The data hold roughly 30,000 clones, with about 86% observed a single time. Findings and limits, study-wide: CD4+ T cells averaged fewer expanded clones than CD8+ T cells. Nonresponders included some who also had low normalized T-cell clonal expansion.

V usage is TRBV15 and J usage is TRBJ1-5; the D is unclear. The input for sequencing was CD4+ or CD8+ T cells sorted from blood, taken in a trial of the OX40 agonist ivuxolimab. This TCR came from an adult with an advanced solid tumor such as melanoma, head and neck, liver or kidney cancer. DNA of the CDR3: TGTGCCACCAGCAGAGAAGCTTATAGCAATCAGCCCCAGCATTTT. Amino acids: CATSREAYSNQPQHF.